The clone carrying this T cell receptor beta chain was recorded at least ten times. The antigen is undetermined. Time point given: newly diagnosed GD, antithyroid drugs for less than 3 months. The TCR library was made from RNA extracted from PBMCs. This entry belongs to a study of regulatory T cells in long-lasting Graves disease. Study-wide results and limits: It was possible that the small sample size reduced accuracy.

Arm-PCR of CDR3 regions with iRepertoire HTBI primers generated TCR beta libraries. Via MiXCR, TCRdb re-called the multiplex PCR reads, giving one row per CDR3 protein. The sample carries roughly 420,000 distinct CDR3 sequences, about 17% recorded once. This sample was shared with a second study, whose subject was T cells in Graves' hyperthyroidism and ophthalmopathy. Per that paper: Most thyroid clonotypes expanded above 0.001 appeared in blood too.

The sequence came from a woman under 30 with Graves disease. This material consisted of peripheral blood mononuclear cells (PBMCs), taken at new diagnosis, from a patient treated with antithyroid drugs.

DNA of the CDR3: TGCAGCGCGGGACAACCAGGAAACATTCAGTACTTC. Residues: CSAGQPGNIQYF. This chain links TRBV29-1 with TRBJ2-4; TRBD1 might be the D (6 bases). V lost 7 bases, J lost 6 bases, and 13 bases lay in between. The CDR3 covers 12 residues. Germline V CDR1 and CDR2: SQVTM, ANQGSEA. Full variable domain (rest looked up from reference TRBV29-1 and TRBJ2-4): SAVISQKPSRDICQRGTSLTIQCQVDSQVTMMFWYRQQPGQSLTLIATANQGSEATYESGFVIDKFPISRPNLTFSTLTVSNMSPEDSSIYLCSAGQPGNIQYFGAGTRLSVL.